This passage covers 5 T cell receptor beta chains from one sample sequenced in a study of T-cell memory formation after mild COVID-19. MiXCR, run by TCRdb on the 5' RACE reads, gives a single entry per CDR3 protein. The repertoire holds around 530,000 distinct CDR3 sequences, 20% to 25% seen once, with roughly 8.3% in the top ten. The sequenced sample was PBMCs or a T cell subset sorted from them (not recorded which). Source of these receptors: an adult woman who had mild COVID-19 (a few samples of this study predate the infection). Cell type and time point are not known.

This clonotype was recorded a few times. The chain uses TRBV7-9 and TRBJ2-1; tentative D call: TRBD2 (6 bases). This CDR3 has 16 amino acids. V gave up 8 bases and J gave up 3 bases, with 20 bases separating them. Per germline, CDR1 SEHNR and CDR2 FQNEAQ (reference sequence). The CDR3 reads CASGAPSGRVYNEQFF. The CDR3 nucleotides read TGTGCCAGCGGGGCCCCTTCCGGGAGAGTCTACAATGAGCAGTTCTTC.

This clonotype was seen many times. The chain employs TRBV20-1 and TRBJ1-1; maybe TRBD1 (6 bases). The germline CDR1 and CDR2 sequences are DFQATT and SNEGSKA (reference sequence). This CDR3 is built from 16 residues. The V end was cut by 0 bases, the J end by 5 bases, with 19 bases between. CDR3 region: CSARDSKRGGGTEAFF. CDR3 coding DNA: TGCAGTGCTAGAGACTCCAAAAGAGGGGGAGGGACTGAAGCTTTCTTT.

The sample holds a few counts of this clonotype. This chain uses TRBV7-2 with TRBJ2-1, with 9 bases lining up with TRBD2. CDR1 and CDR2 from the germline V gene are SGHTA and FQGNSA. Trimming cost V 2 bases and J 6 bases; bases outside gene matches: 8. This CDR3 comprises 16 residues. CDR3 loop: CASSLKAGGGSNEQFF. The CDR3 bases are TGTGCCAGCAGCTTAAAGGCGGGAGGGGGATCCAATGAGCAGTTCTTC.

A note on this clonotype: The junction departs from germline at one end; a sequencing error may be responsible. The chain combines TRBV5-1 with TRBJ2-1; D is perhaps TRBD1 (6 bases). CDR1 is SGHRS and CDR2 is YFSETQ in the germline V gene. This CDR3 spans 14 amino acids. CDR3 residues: CASSLDRAHNGQFF. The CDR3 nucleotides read TGCGCCAGCAGCTTGGACAGGGCCCACAATGGGCAGTTCTTC. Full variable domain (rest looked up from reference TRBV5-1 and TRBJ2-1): KAGVTQTPRYLIKTRGQQVTLSCSPISGHRSVSWYQQTPGQGLQFLFEYFSETQRNKGNFPGRFSGRQFSNSRSEMNVSTLELGDSALYLCASSLDRAHNGQFFGPGTRLTVL.

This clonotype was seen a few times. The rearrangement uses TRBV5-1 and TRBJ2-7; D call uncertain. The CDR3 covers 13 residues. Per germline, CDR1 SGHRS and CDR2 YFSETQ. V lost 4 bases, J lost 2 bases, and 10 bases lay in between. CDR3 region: CASSALAPYEQYF. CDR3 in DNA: TGCGCCAGCAGCGCCCTGGCTCCCTACGAGCAGTACTTC. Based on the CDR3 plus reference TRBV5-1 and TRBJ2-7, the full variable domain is KAGVTQTPRYLIKTRGQQVTLSCSPISGHRSVSWYQQTPGQGLQFLFEYFSETQRNKGNFPGRFSGRQFSNSRSEMNVSTLELGDSALYLCASSALAPYEQYFGPGTRLTVT.